The present T cell receptor (beta chain) was sequenced within a study of regulatory T cells (dated by TCRdb to between 2017 and 2018). About the full investigation: The study compared T-cell receptor beta repertoires of sorted regulatory, conventional CD4+ and CD8+ T cells between CD3G-deficient patients and healthy controls. Findings and caveats that apply to the study as a whole: Restricted unique TRB V-J pairs and skewed V and J gene usage were observed in patient repertoires, most markedly in regulatory T cells. CD8+ T cells from patients showed a nonsignificant trend toward lower Shannon entropy than control CD8+ cells.

Turning to this clone: The antigen it recognizes is unknown. It has no much larger one-base neighbor in the sample; base qualities were not kept.

In the multiplex PCR, 52 forward TRBV primers and 13 reverse TRBJ primers were used, and assay-based and computational corrections were applied for amplification bias. Rearranged TRB loci were amplified from genomic DNA by multiplex PCR within the immunoSEQ assay. TRB amplicons were sequenced using an Illumina HiSeq platform. Per the source publication's procedure: Custom algorithms error-filtered the raw sequences and aligned the raw sequences to reference gene sequences, after which the immunoSEQ online tools were used for analysis. Frequencies of productive and nonproductive TRB rearrangements were assessed among unique sequences as well as among total sequences. Hydrophobicity and amino acid composition of residues 6 and 7 within the TRB CDR3 were used to estimate the potential for self-reactivity. Group comparisons used t tests, Mann-Whitney tests or two-way ANOVA run in Prism software. This is the immuneACCESS table as TCRdb keeps it, with only in-frame sequences that have V and J called. A part of the clones is gone; compared with another copy, unresolved V genes explain less than half, and the rest is unexplained. Clone size and the V and J calls come from that table; the DNA yielded D and trimming. This sample lists around 10,000 clones; 84% were detected once. The ten largest clones add up to about 11% of the sample.

The germline V gene gives CDR1 as MDHEN and CDR2 as SYDVKM. The CDR3 sequence holds 17 residues, the cysteine and phenylalanine included. The kept DNA is CDR3 alone, 51 bases in frame from the first base. V sheds 4 bases and J sheds 0 bases, leaving 15 bases between their ends. All CD3G-deficient patients had evidence of autoimmunity, which was more severe in two of the patients. Patients were tested at ages ranging from 2 to 39 years, and reduced naive and increased memory CD4+ and CD8+ T-cell proportions were found in the patients. About six individuals with CD3G deficiency made up the patient group. An international network of physicians across the United States, Europe and Asia provided the patient samples and clinical data. Ficoll density separation was used to isolate peripheral blood mononuclear cells. CD3+ CD8+ CD4- T cells were isolated on a FACSAria cell sorter.

This chain joins TRBV28 to TRBJ2-2; the D segment is perhaps TRBD1 or TRBD2, each sharing 6 matched bases. The clonotype comes from a person under 30 with CD3G deficiency. The material sequenced was CD8+ T cells sorted from blood. The bases are TGTGCCAGCAGTTGGGGGGCCGGGACGGCGAACACCGGGGAGCTGTTTTTT. Translated, this is CASSWGAGTANTGELFF. The CDR3, completed at both ends by the reference TRBV28 and TRBJ2-2 genes, gives the full variable domain DVKVTQSSRYLVKRTGEKVFLECVQDMDHENMFWYRQDPGLGLRLIYFSYDVKMKEKGDIPEGYSVSREKKERFSLILESASTNQTSMYLCASSWGAGTANTGELFFGEGSRLTVL.